The next 22 T cell receptor beta chains were all read from a single sample in a study of blood T cells in healthy people across ages. Alongside a J-beta primer mix, a sample-barcoded 5' primer served in a second PCR lasting roughly 6 to 12 cycles. MiXCR, applied by TCRdb to the 5' RACE reads, yields one record per CDR3 protein. The sample consists of roughly 900,000 distinct CDR3 sequences, around 48% of them appearing once. The sample comprised blood. All receptors come from a man aged 30 to 39 in good health.

This chain joins TRBV7-6 and TRBJ1-2, with D possibly matching TRBD1 (6 bases). The CDR3 has 17 amino acids. Germline loops: CDR1 SGHVS, CDR2 FNYEAQ. Trimming pared 1 base from V and 2 bases from J, leaving 17 bases between. As DNA, the CDR3 is TGTGCCAGCAGCTTAGGTGTTGGGTCAGGGGCCAACTATGGCTACACCTTC. It codes for CASSLGVGSGANYGYTF. The variable domain in full, completed from reference TRBV7-6 and TRBJ1-2, reads GAGVSQSPRYKVTKRGQDVALRCDPISGHVSLYWYRQALGQGPEFLTYFNYEAQQDKSGLPNDRFSAERPEGSISTLTIQRTEQRDSAMYRCASSLGVGSGANYGYTFGSGTRLTVV.

V gene TRBV3-1 combines with J gene TRBJ1-2, with D hard to call. Deletions cut 1 base from V and 4 bases from J, with 7 bases between. The CDR3 sequence is 13 residues long. CDR1 is LGHDT, CDR2 YNNKEL, per germline (reference sequence). This CDR3 reads CASSQATVYGYTF. The CDR3 DNA reads TGTGCCAGCAGCCAAGCGACGGTCTATGGCTACACCTTC.

The chain joins TRBV2 to TRBJ1-2; D is ambiguous. The CDR3 is 12 amino acids. V lost 2 bases, J lost 6 bases, and 7 bases lay in between. CDR1 and CDR2 (germline): SNHLY, FYNNEI. This chain's CDR3 is CASSEREDGYTF. The CDR3 nucleotides read TGTGCCAGCAGTGAACGGGAGGATGGCTACACCTTC. Full variable domain (outside the CDR3, taken from reference TRBV2 and TRBJ1-2): EPEVTQTPSHQVTQMGQEVILRCVPISNHLYFYWYRQILGQKVEFLVSFYNNEISEKSEIFDDQFSVERPDGSNFTLKIRSTKLEDSAMYFCASSEREDGYTFGSGTRLTVV.

This clonotype was found once. The chain couples TRBV24-1 to TRBJ2-5; D is possibly TRBD2 (6 bases). The CDR3 contains 14 residues. Germline V gene sequence: CDR1 KGHDR, CDR2 SFDVKD. V dropped 5 bases and J dropped 5 bases, with 14 bases sitting between them. CDR3 DNA: TGTGCCACCAGTGGGGCGCGGGGCCCGGAGACCCAGTACTTC. Translated: CATSGARGPETQYF.

This chain joins TRBV11-2 and TRBJ1-3; D may be TRBD1 (5 bases). Germline CDR1 SGHAT, CDR2 FQNNGV. Trimming removed 7 bases at V and 0 bases at J, with 16 bases between. The CDR3 runs 16 residues. This CDR3 reads CASNLAQGNSGNTIYF. In DNA form, the CDR3 reads TGTGCCAGCAACCTGGCCCAGGGAAACTCTGGAAACACCATATATTTT.

This clonotype has just a few counts. The chain is built from TRBV29-1 and TRBJ1-1; D call uncertain. The CDR3 has 14 amino acids. Trimming shortened V by 1 base and J by 0 bases, and 9 bases separated the two germline ends. Germline V gene sequence: CDR1 SQVTM, CDR2 ANQGSEA. This chain's CDR3 is CSVEGWGMNTEAFF. The CDR3 DNA reads as TGCAGCGTTGAAGGGTGGGGAATGAACACTGAAGCTTTCTTT.

The chain links TRBV5-5 to TRBJ2-7; 9 bases fit TRBD2. With 3 bases clipped from V and 0 bases from J, the junction kept 10 bases outside the gene matches. Germline V lookup: CDR1 SGHKS, CDR2 YYEKEE (reference sequence). The CDR3 extends over 17 amino acids. CDR3 sequence: CASSSTPGLAFSYEQYF. For the CDR3, the DNA is TGTGCCAGCAGCTCAACACCGGGACTAGCTTTCTCCTACGAGCAGTACTTC.

This clonotype was seen a handful of times. This chain links TRBV5-6 with TRBJ2-4; D is ambiguous. The DNA matches TRBJ2-7 better at its end, which makes the J call doubtful. This CDR3 contains 14 residues. Looked up from germline, CDR1 is SGHDT and CDR2 is YYEEEE. The CDR3 DNA reads TGTGCCAGCAGCTTGTACGCGGAGTCCTACGAGCAGTACTTC. It codes for CASSLYAESYEQYF.

The chain uses TRBV20-1 and TRBJ2-7, with D perhaps matching TRBD1 (6 bases). CDR1 DFQATT and CDR2 SNEGSKA come from the germline V gene (reference sequence). CDR3 length: 13 amino acids. V dropped 5 bases and J dropped 2 bases, with 13 bases sitting between them. CDR3 nucleotides: TGCAGTGCTTCCGGGACATTTACCTACGAGCAGTACTTC. Its translation is CSASGTFTYEQYF.

The rearrangement joins TRBV2 to TRBJ2-1; no firm D call. The CDR3 is made up of 13 amino acids. V dropped 4 bases and J dropped 9 bases, with 13 bases sitting between them. CDR1 SNHLY and CDR2 FYNNEI come from the germline V gene. Here the CDR3 DNA reads TGTGCCAGCAGTGTAGGACGCCTGAGTGAGCAGTTCTTC. Its translation: CASSVGRLSEQFF.

The J gene is TRBJ2-6, the V gene TRBV28; D remains unclear. CDR3 size: 14 residues. CDR1 is MDHEN, CDR2 SYDVKM, per germline. V was shortened by 4 bases and J by 4 bases, with 8 bases between the two germline ends. CDR3 nucleotides: TGTGCCAGCAGTTCGTCGAGGGGGGCCAACGTCCTGACTTTC. As protein: CASSSSRGANVLTF.

This clonotype was counted only a few times. The rearrangement links TRBV7-9 to TRBJ2-5, with 7 bases lining up with TRBD2. CDR3 length: 14 residues. With V trimmed by 5 bases and J by 4 bases, 7 bases remained unmatched. Germline-derived CDR1 and CDR2 are SEHNR and FQNEAQ (reference sequence). For the CDR3, the DNA is TGTGCCAGCAGCCCTGGTTCTAGCGGAGAGACCCAGTACTTC. Translation: CASSPGSSGETQYF.

In this sample, this clonotype turned up many times. CDR3 sequence reads: CASSPTGNYNEQFF. CDR3 coding DNA: TGTGCCAGCAGCCCGACAGGGAACTACAATGAGCAGTTCTTC. The rearrangement links TRBV6-4 to TRBJ2-1; 7 bases match TRBD1. Germline V CDR1 and CDR2: MRHNA, SNTAGT. V lost 6 bases to trimming and J lost 3 bases; unmatched junction nucleotides: 5. The CDR3 contains 14 residues.

This clonotype was recorded a few times. J is TRBJ2-2 and V is TRBV27; D might be TRBD1 (6 bases). The V and J ends lost 3 bases and 2 bases respectively, with 10 bases between them. CDR3 size: 15 residues. Germline CDR1 is MNHEY and CDR2 is SMNVEV (reference sequence). The CDR3 DNA sequence: TGTGCCAGCAGTTTTCAGGGGTATAACACCGGGGAGCTGTTTTTT. It yields the protein CASSFQGYNTGELFF.

J is TRBJ2-7 and V is TRBV6-5; 14 bases fit TRBD2. The CDR3 runs 21 residues. Germline V gene lookup returns CDR1 MNHEY and CDR2 SVGAGI. The V gene end was trimmed by 0 bases and the J gene end by 4 bases; junction bases not matched to a gene: 17. CDR3 region: CASSYSGLAGDLFDGAYEQYF. The CDR3 nucleotides read TGTGCCAGCAGTTACTCGGGACTAGCGGGAGATCTGTTCGATGGAGCATACGAGCAGTACTTC.

At least ten counts were recorded for this clonotype. V usage is TRBV3-1 and J usage is TRBJ2-1; D is possibly TRBD2 (6 bases). The V gene lost 6 bases and the J gene lost 6 bases, with 9 bases spanning the gap. The CDR3 spans 12 residues. The germline gives CDR1 LGHDT, CDR2 YNNKEL (reference sequence). The DNA of the CDR3 is TGTGCCAGCAGTCAGACTAGCAATGAGCAGTTCTTC. Its translation is CASSQTSNEQFF.

The chain joins TRBV11-2 to TRBJ2-3; 8 bases match TRBD1. After removal of 1 base from V and 8 bases from J, the junction contained 8 bases not matched to a gene. This CDR3 region has 15 residues. Germline CDR1 is SGHAT and CDR2 is FQNNGV. Here the CDR3 reads CASSLVLTGASTQYF. CDR3 nucleotides: TGTGCCAGCAGCTTAGTGCTGACAGGGGCGAGTACGCAGTATTTT. Supplemented by reference TRBV11-2 and TRBJ2-3, the full variable domain reads EAGVAQSPRYKIIEKRQSVAFWCNPISGHATLYWYQQILGQGPKLLIQFQNNGVVDDSQLPKDRFSAERLKGVDSTLKIQPAKLEDSAVYLCASSLVLTGASTQYFGPGTRLTVL.

The rearrangement uses TRBV3-1 and TRBJ2-5; unclear D gene. Germline loops: CDR1 LGHDT, CDR2 YNNKEL (reference sequence). Between the trimmed V and J ends, which lost 1 base and 1 base, there was a span of 7 bases. The CDR3 totals 14 residues. DNA for the CDR3: TGTGCCAGCAGCCAAGGACATCGCCAAGAGACCCAGTACTTC. As protein: CASSQGHRQETQYF.

The CDR3 DNA reads as TGTGCCAGCAGCTTAATAGGGAGTGTCTACAATGAGCAGTTCTTC. Its protein is CASSLIGSVYNEQFF. V and J are TRBV7-3 and TRBJ2-1, with D possibly being TRBD2 (5 bases). CDR1 SGHTA and CDR2 FQGTGA come from the germline V gene. There are 15 residues in the CDR3. V lost 1 base, J lost 3 bases, and 10 bases lay in between.

Concerning this clonotype itself: At one end, the junction sequence differs from germline, possibly due to a read error. J is TRBJ2-3 and V is TRBV24-1; 7 positions agree with TRBD2. Looked up from germline, CDR1 is KGHDR and CDR2 is SFDVKD. The CDR3 covers 13 residues. Written as DNA, the CDR3 is TGTGCCACCAGTCCCGGGGCGGGGGATACGCGGTATTTT. Its protein product is CATSPGAGDTRYF.

The chain has TRBV4-1 and TRBJ2-3, with D possibly matching TRBD1 (6 bases). This CDR3 has 15 residues. Trimming left V 0 bases short and J 2 bases short, with 9 bases between. Germline CDR1 is MGHRA and CDR2 is YSYEKL. CDR3 sequence (DNA): TGCGCCAGCAGCCAAGAAAACAGGGACACAGATACGCAGTATTTT. It specifies CASSQENRDTDTQYF.

This chain connects TRBV24-1 to TRBJ2-7; 7 nucleotides match TRBD2. The CDR3 contains 15 residues. CDR1 is KGHDR, CDR2 SFDVKD, per germline. After removal of 3 bases from V and 1 base from J, the junction contained 5 bases not matched to a gene. This CDR3 reads CATSDTGGLSYEQYF. The CDR3 DNA reads as TGTGCCACCAGTGATACCGGGGGGTTGTCCTACGAGCAGTACTTC.